A selection of T cell receptor beta chains follows, all from one sample in a study of blood T cell repertoires in COVID-19. Libraries were prepared by immunoSEQ multiplex PCR; TCRdb keeps only in-frame clonotypes and omits some of them. The top ten clones hold more than 10% of a sample with about 300,000 clones, 85% to 90% of them seen once. Sequenced: peripheral blood. These TCRs come from a human donor in a cohort sampled during active COVID-19. Each CDR3 is given with its conserved first and last residue. Each record gives: clone size, V gene, D gene, J gene, CDR3 protein, CDR3 DNA. A D gene is named only where the DNA matches it firmly. Part of the rows lack a size; the others show once, few, many or a class for expanded clones.

clone_size: few
v_call: TRBV14
d_call: -
j_call: TRBJ2-1
cdr3_aa: CASSQVIGGYNEQFF
cdr3_nt: TGTGCCAGCAGCCAAGTGATAGGGGGCTACAATGAGCAGTTCTTC

clone_size: -
v_call: TRBV18
d_call: TRBD2
j_call: TRBJ2-1
cdr3_aa: CASSPMTSSFYNEQFF
cdr3_nt: TGTGCCAGCTCACCGATGACTAGCTCCTTCTACAATGAGCAGTTCTTC

clone_size: -
v_call: TRBV5-4
d_call: -
j_call: TRBJ1-1
cdr3_aa: CASSLAGAGNTEAFF
cdr3_nt: TGTGCCAGCAGCTTGGCAGGGGCGGGGAACACTGAAGCTTTCTTT

clone_size: -
v_call: TRBV18
d_call: -
j_call: TRBJ2-5
cdr3_aa: CASSPHAGIEETQYF
cdr3_nt: TGTGCCAGCTCACCCCACGCCGGGATTGAGGAGACCCAGTACTTC

clone_size: -
v_call: TRBV19
d_call: -
j_call: TRBJ1-5
cdr3_aa: CASSTGNQPQHF
cdr3_nt: TGTGCCAGTAGTACGGGTAATCAGCCCCAGCATTTT

clone_size: -
v_call: TRBV28
d_call: TRBD1
j_call: TRBJ2-5
cdr3_aa: CASSLKGGVKTQYF
cdr3_nt: TGTGCCAGCAGTTTAAAAGGGGGCGTGAAGACCCAGTACTTC

clone_size: once
v_call: TRBV6-5
d_call: TRBD2
j_call: TRBJ2-3
cdr3_aa: CASSYSGTSTDTQYF
cdr3_nt: TGTGCCAGCAGTTATAGCGGGACCAGCACAGATACGCAGTATTTT

clone_size: -
v_call: TRBV27
d_call: -
j_call: TRBJ2-1
cdr3_aa: CASRSLGFVEQFF
cdr3_nt: TGTGCCAGCCGGAGTTTAGGCTTCGTTGAGCAGTTCTTC

clone_size: -
v_call: TRBV5-4
d_call: TRBD2
j_call: TRBJ2-3
cdr3_aa: CASSRTGGGTDTQYF
cdr3_nt: TGTGCCAGCAGCCGGACGGGAGGTGGCACAGATACGCAGTATTTT

clone_size: -
v_call: TRBV19
d_call: -
j_call: TRBJ2-5
cdr3_aa: CASSMQGETQYF
cdr3_nt: TGTGCCAGTAGTATGCAGGGAGAGACCCAGTACTTC

clone_size: -
v_call: TRBV7-2
d_call: TRBD1
j_call: TRBJ2-3
cdr3_aa: CASSLHRQGPTDTQYF
cdr3_nt: TGTGCCAGCAGCTTACACCGACAGGGTCCCACAGATACGCAGTATTTT

clone_size: -
v_call: TRBV19
d_call: TRBD2
j_call: TRBJ2-3
cdr3_aa: CASSIGPSGSTADTQYF
cdr3_nt: TGTGCCAGTAGTATAGGCCCTAGCGGGAGTACCGCAGATACGCAGTATTTT

clone_size: -
v_call: TRBV30
d_call: -
j_call: TRBJ1-2
cdr3_aa: CAWSDPGAPNYGYTF
cdr3_nt: TGTGCCTGGAGCGACCCAGGGGCTCCCAACTATGGCTACACCTTC

clone_size: -
v_call: TRBV27
d_call: -
j_call: TRBJ2-1
cdr3_aa: CASSSRLNEQFF
cdr3_nt: TGTGCCAGCAGTTCTAGGTTGAATGAGCAGTTCTTC

clone_size: -
v_call: TRBV10-1
d_call: TRBD2
j_call: TRBJ2-1
cdr3_aa: CASRASSGRADEQFF
cdr3_nt: TGCGCCAGCAGGGCGTCTAGCGGGAGGGCCGACGAGCAGTTCTTC

clone_size: -
v_call: TRBV7-8
d_call: TRBD1
j_call: TRBJ1-5
cdr3_aa: CASSRGGQGDQPQHF
cdr3_nt: TGTGCCAGCAGCCGAGGGGGACAGGGCGATCAGCCCCAGCATTTT

clone_size: -
v_call: TRBV2
d_call: -
j_call: TRBJ2-7
cdr3_aa: CASSEVQSSSYEQYF
cdr3_nt: TGTGCCAGCAGTGAAGTCCAATCCAGCTCCTACGAGCAGTACTTC

clone_size: -
v_call: TRBV5-1
d_call: TRBD2
j_call: TRBJ2-2
cdr3_aa: CASSSTLAGVLPNTGELFF
cdr3_nt: TGCGCCAGCAGCTCAACACTAGCGGGAGTGTTACCGAACACCGGGGAGCTGTTTTTT

clone_size: -
v_call: TRBV27
d_call: TRBD1
j_call: TRBJ1-6
cdr3_aa: CASSWGQGYNSPLHF
cdr3_nt: TGTGCCAGCAGTTGGGGACAGGGGTATAATTCACCCCTCCACTTT

clone_size: -
v_call: TRBV9
d_call: TRBD2
j_call: TRBJ2-3
cdr3_aa: CASSPLGGPGDTQYF
cdr3_nt: TGTGCCAGCAGCCCATTGGGAGGGCCAGGTGATACGCAGTATTTT

clone_size: -
v_call: TRBV28
d_call: -
j_call: TRBJ2-7
cdr3_aa: CASISAGSSYEQYF
cdr3_nt: TGTGCCAGCATCTCAGCGGGCAGCAGCTACGAGCAGTACTTC

clone_size: -
v_call: TRBV19
d_call: TRBD1
j_call: TRBJ2-7
cdr3_aa: CASSWTGGHYEQYF
cdr3_nt: TGTGCCAGTAGTTGGACAGGGGGTCATTACGAGCAGTACTTC

clone_size: -
v_call: TRBV29-1
d_call: TRBD1
j_call: TRBJ2-5
cdr3_aa: CSVLKGAQETQYF
cdr3_nt: TGCAGCGTCCTAAAGGGGGCTCAAGAGACCCAGTACTTC

clone_size: -
v_call: TRBV12-2
d_call: -
j_call: TRBJ2-3
cdr3_aa: CASRLDRRPSTDTQYF
cdr3_nt: TGTGCAAGTCGCTTAGACAGACGCCCTAGCACAGATACGCAGTATTTT

clone_size: -
v_call: TRBV13
d_call: TRBD2
j_call: TRBJ2-2
cdr3_aa: CASSGGLGTRGGELFF
cdr3_nt: TGTGCCAGCAGCGGGGGACTAGGGACCCGCGGCGGGGAGCTGTTTTTT

clone_size: -
v_call: TRBV4-2
d_call: TRBD2
j_call: TRBJ2-5
cdr3_aa: CASSPARAGGGGETQYF
cdr3_nt: TGTGCCAGCAGCCCCGCCCGGGCAGGTGGCGGGGGAGAGACCCAGTACTTC

clone_size: -
v_call: TRBV3-1/TRBV3-2
d_call: -
j_call: TRBJ2-1
cdr3_aa: CASLSGKRQFF
cdr3_nt: TGTGCCAGCCTCTCCGGGAAACGACAGTTCTTC

clone_size: -
v_call: TRBV27
d_call: TRBD2
j_call: TRBJ2-7
cdr3_aa: CASSLSKGGKASGSHEQYF
cdr3_nt: TGTGCCAGCAGTTTATCGAAAGGCGGGAAAGCTAGCGGGAGCCACGAGCAGTACTTC

clone_size: -
v_call: TRBV5-4
d_call: TRBD2
j_call: TRBJ2-5
cdr3_aa: CASSPGTSGRAPGETQYF
cdr3_nt: TGTGCCAGCAGCCCCGGGACTAGCGGGAGGGCGCCGGGGGAGACCCAGTACTTC

clone_size: -
v_call: TRBV5-1
d_call: TRBD1
j_call: TRBJ1-4
cdr3_aa: CASSSGQRATNEKLFF
cdr3_nt: TGCGCCAGCAGCTCGGGACAGAGGGCAACTAATGAAAAACTGTTTTTT

clone_size: -
v_call: TRBV5-8
d_call: -
j_call: TRBJ1-1
cdr3_aa: CASSTKSRQAEAFF
cdr3_nt: TGTGCCAGCAGCACAAAATCCCGACAGGCTGAAGCTTTCTTT

clone_size: -
v_call: TRBV4-1
d_call: -
j_call: TRBJ2-1
cdr3_aa: CASSQPSDTNEQFF
cdr3_nt: TGCGCCAGCAGCCAACCATCGGACACAAATGAGCAGTTCTTC

clone_size: -
v_call: TRBV5-8
d_call: -
j_call: TRBJ2-3
cdr3_aa: CASSSRSGSSSDTQYF
cdr3_nt: TGTGCCAGCAGCTCCCGCTCCGGGAGTTCATCAGATACGCAGTATTTT

clone_size: -
v_call: TRBV5-6
d_call: TRBD1
j_call: TRBJ2-5
cdr3_aa: CASSLPGQGGVTQYF
cdr3_nt: TGTGCCAGCAGCCTCCCGGGACAGGGGGGCGTGACCCAGTACTTC

clone_size: -
v_call: TRBV7-9
d_call: TRBD2
j_call: TRBJ2-1
cdr3_aa: CASTAGGSSYNEQFF
cdr3_nt: TGTGCCAGCACAGCGGGAGGGAGCTCCTACAATGAGCAGTTCTTC

clone_size: -
v_call: TRBV5-1
d_call: TRBD2
j_call: TRBJ2-7
cdr3_aa: CASSLTSDSYEQYF
cdr3_nt: TGCGCCAGCAGCTTGACTAGCGACTCCTACGAGCAGTACTTC

clone_size: -
v_call: TRBV19
d_call: -
j_call: TRBJ2-2
cdr3_aa: CASSPYSGTGELFF
cdr3_nt: TGTGCCAGTAGTCCCTACAGTGGGACCGGGGAGCTGTTTTTT

clone_size: -
v_call: TRBV18
d_call: -
j_call: TRBJ2-7
cdr3_aa: CASSPMLAVTYEQYF
cdr3_nt: TGTGCCAGCTCACCAATGCTAGCAGTAACCTACGAGCAGTACTTC

clone_size: -
v_call: TRBV27
d_call: -
j_call: TRBJ1-5
cdr3_aa: CASSSASSYQPQHF
cdr3_nt: TGTGCCAGCAGTTCTGCCTCGAGTTATCAGCCCCAGCATTTT

clone_size: -
v_call: TRBV18
d_call: -
j_call: TRBJ1-5
cdr3_aa: CASSPGGNWPQHF
cdr3_nt: TGTGCCAGCTCACCGGGAGGGAATTGGCCCCAGCATTTT

clone_size: -
v_call: TRBV19
d_call: -
j_call: TRBJ1-2
cdr3_aa: CASSTQEGVVSYGYTF
cdr3_nt: TGTGCCAGTAGTACTCAGGAAGGGGTTGTCTCCTATGGCTACACCTTC

clone_size: -
v_call: TRBV7-8
d_call: TRBD1
j_call: TRBJ1-5
cdr3_aa: CASSFRQGDQPQHF
cdr3_nt: TGTGCCAGCAGCTTCCGACAGGGGGACCAGCCCCAGCATTTT

clone_size: -
v_call: TRBV6-5
d_call: TRBD2
j_call: TRBJ2-7
cdr3_aa: CASSPYLADYEQYF
cdr3_nt: TGTGCCAGCAGTCCCTACCTAGCGGACTACGAGCAGTACTTC

clone_size: -
v_call: TRBV7-2
d_call: -
j_call: TRBJ1-5
cdr3_aa: CASSLGGGKSNQPQHF
cdr3_nt: TGTGCCAGCAGCTTAGGGGGGGGCAAAAGCAATCAGCCCCAGCATTTT

clone_size: -
v_call: TRBV11-2
d_call: TRBD1
j_call: TRBJ2-1
cdr3_aa: CASTMGTVSFNEQFF
cdr3_nt: TGTGCCAGCACGATGGGGACAGTCTCTTTCAATGAGCAGTTCTTC

clone_size: -
v_call: TRBV7-9
d_call: -
j_call: TRBJ2-1
cdr3_aa: CASSLEGSWSGEQFF
cdr3_nt: TGTGCCAGCAGCTTGGAAGGATCGTGGTCGGGTGAGCAGTTCTTC

clone_size: -
v_call: TRBV4-1
d_call: TRBD1
j_call: TRBJ1-3
cdr3_aa: CASSQPRQGSGNTIYF
cdr3_nt: TGCGCCAGCAGCCAACCAAGACAGGGCTCTGGAAACACCATATATTTT